The 9 T cell receptor beta chains listed next were all sequenced from one sample in a study of blood T cell repertoires in COVID-19. Clones were sequenced by immunoSEQ multiplex PCR, and TCRdb holds only the in-frame ones, with some missing. The repertoire consists of about 480,000 clones, with 88% occurring once and the leading ten covering around 1.9%. Source material: PBMCs or T cells enriched from blood (not recorded which). The receptor set was obtained from a woman aged 40 to 50 who had recovered from COVID-19.

Ten or more counts support this clone. Additional DNA sequences in this sample encode the identical CDR3. The chain is built from TRBV18 and TRBJ1-1; the D is unclear. There are 13 residues in the CDR3. Germline-derived CDR1 and CDR2 are KGHSH and LQKENI. Trimming cost V 1 base and J 1 base, with 4 bases left between them. The CDR3 DNA is TGTGCCAGCTCACCACAAGCGAACACTGAAGCTTTCTTT. Its translation is CASSPQANTEAFF.

CDR3 in DNA: TGTGCTAGTGGTCTCGGACAGGGTCGGCCCTACAATGAGCAGTTCTTC. Protein product: CASGLGQGRPYNEQFF. The chain recombines TRBV12-5 with TRBJ2-1; TRBD1 matches 8 bases. The ends lost 5 bases at V and 2 bases at J; junction bases unmatched: 8. This CDR3 is 16 amino acids long. From germline, CDR1 is LGHNT and CDR2 FRNRAP.

V and J are TRBV5-1 and TRBJ2-3; 7 bases are shared with TRBD1. The CDR3 has 12 amino acids. With V trimmed by 9 bases and J by 6 bases, 7 bases remained unmatched. Germline V gives CDR1 SGHRS, CDR2 YFSETQ. CDR3 residues: CATGQEGDTQYF. The CDR3, as DNA: TGCGCCACCGGACAGGAAGGGGATACGCAGTATTTT.

This clone occurred once. The chain has TRBV9 and TRBJ2-3; no clear D. The CDR3 loop spans 14 amino acids. CDR1 and CDR2 from the germline V gene are SGDLS and YYNGEE. Trimming removed 3 bases from V and 0 bases from J, with 8 bases in between. The CDR3 reads CASSATASTDTQYF. In nucleotides, the CDR3 is TGTGCCAGCAGCGCCACTGCGAGCACAGATACGCAGTATTTT.

This chain joins TRBV10-3 and TRBJ2-1; 11 bases are shared with TRBD2. The germline V gene has CDR1 ENHRY and CDR2 SYGVKD. The CDR3 has 17 amino acids. V dropped 0 bases and J dropped 7; count of bases not matched to a gene: 8. The CDR3 is CAISESMVASGRNEQFF. The CDR3 coding sequence is TGTGCCATCAGTGAGTCGATGGTAGCTAGCGGGAGGAATGAGCAGTTCTTC.

This chain uses TRBV7-2 with TRBJ1-2, with TRBD1 matching 10 bases. CDR1 SGHTA and CDR2 FQGNSA come from the germline V gene. V lost 0 bases to trimming and J lost 8 bases; unmatched junction nucleotides: 9. The CDR3 runs 16 residues. CDR3 nucleotide sequence: TGTGCCAGCAGCTTAGCCGGGACAGGGGCGCCAAGGGGCTACACCTTC. Its translation is CASSLAGTGAPRGYTF.

The chain links TRBV18 to TRBJ2-2; 7 bases match TRBD2. This CDR3 contains 15 residues. Losses at the gene ends were 3 bases for V and 3 bases for J; bases not matched to a gene: 4. Germline-derived CDR1 and CDR2 are KGHSH and LQKENI. CDR3 bases: TGTGCCAGCTCACCGGGCGGGAGCGACACCGGGGAGCTGTTTTTT. It is translated as CASSPGGSDTGELFF.

V usage is TRBV11-1 and J usage is TRBJ2-1; 8 nucleotides align to TRBD2. The CDR3 consists of 18 residues. CDR1 is SGHAT and CDR2 is FQDESV in the germline V gene (reference sequence). The ends lost 0 bases at V and 0 bases at J; junction bases unmatched: 7. The CDR3 DNA reads TGTGCCAGCAGCTTAGCCCCCTTAAGCGGGAGCTCCTACAATGAGCAGTTCTTC. Translated: CASSLAPLSGSSYNEQFF.

For the CDR3, the DNA is TGTGCCAGTAGGGACCTAGACAGGGGGGGAAACATTCAGTACTTC. Encoded protein: CASRDLDRGGNIQYF. The chain employs TRBV19 and TRBJ2-4; 9 bases agree with TRBD1. J gave up 6 bases and V 6 bases, and 9 bases lay outside the gene matches. The CDR3 has 15 amino acids. Germline V gene data show CDR1 as LNHDA and CDR2 as SQIVND (reference sequence). Supplemented by reference TRBV19 and TRBJ2-4, the full variable domain reads DGGITQSPKYLFRKEGQNVTLSCEQNLNHDAMYWYRQDPGQGLRLIYYSQIVNDFQKGDIAEGYSVSREKKESFPLTVTSAQKNPTAFYLCASRDLDRGGNIQYFGAGTRLSVL.